The 28 T cell receptor beta chains listed next were all sequenced from one sample in a study of OX40 agonist ivuxolimab in advanced cancers. Sequenced by immunoSEQ multiplex PCR; TCRdb stores in-frame clones only, minus some. The sample has roughly 80,000 clones, about 86% seen once. The source material was CD4+ or CD8+ T cells sorted from blood, sampled in a trial of the OX40 agonist ivuxolimab. These receptors all stem from an adult with an advanced solid tumor such as melanoma, head and neck, liver or kidney cancer.

This chain joins TRBV2 and TRBJ2-7; 7 nucleotides agree with TRBD1. The CDR3 extends over 15 amino acids. The V gene's germline CDR1 is SNHLY and CDR2 FYNNEI. The ends lost 7 bases at V and 4 bases at J; junction bases unmatched: 13. The CDR3 spells CASNPTGVLYYEQYF. DNA of the CDR3: TGTGCCAGCAATCCCACAGGGGTCCTTTATTACGAGCAGTACTTC.

The gene calls are TRBV7-9 and TRBJ1-6, with D perhaps TRBD1 (5 bases). Germline CDR1 reads SEHNR; CDR2 reads FQNEAQ (reference sequence). Trimming cost V 6 bases and J 0 bases, with 18 bases left between them. The CDR3 contains 18 residues. Written as DNA, the CDR3 is TGTGCCAGCAGACCGGCCCAGGGACCCCGCTCCTATAATTCACCCCTCCACTTT. As protein: CASRPAQGPRSYNSPLHF.

V is TRBV2 and J is TRBJ2-3; TRBD2 matches 12 bases. The CDR3 sequence is 16 residues long. Germline trimming cut 7 bases from V and 0 bases from J; bases unmatched to any gene: 5. Germline CDR1 reads SNHLY; CDR2 reads FYNNEI. The CDR3 region has the DNA TGTGCCAGCAATCAACTAGCGGGGGGTAGCACAGATACGCAGTATTTT. Translated, it gives CASNQLAGGSTDTQYF.

The sample holds a few counts of this clone. V usage is TRBV16 and J usage is TRBJ1-2; a possible D gene is TRBD1 (6 bases). CDR1 and CDR2 (germline): KGHSY, FQNENV. V was pared by 4 bases and J by 7 bases, with 13 bases between. The CDR3 is 13 residues long. CDR3 bases: TGTGCCAGCAGCCCACAGGGATCTTTTGGCTACACCTTC. This encodes CASSPQGSFGYTF.

This chain uses TRBV10-2 with TRBJ2-6; D possibly uses TRBD1 or TRBD2 (5 bases each). The CDR3 totals 14 residues. V lost 2 bases, J lost 4 bases, and 6 bases lay in between. Per germline, CDR1 WSHSY and CDR2 SAAADI. The CDR3 bases are TGCGCCAGCAGTGAGGGGGGAGGGGCCAACGTCCTGACTTTC. Translated: CASSEGGGANVLTF.

The chain employs TRBV6-1 and TRBJ1-5; D possibly corresponds to TRBD1 (5 bases). CDR1 and CDR2 from the germline V gene are MNHNS and SASEGT. Deletions cut 7 bases from V and 2 bases from J, with 15 bases between. The CDR3 has 15 residues. CDR3 coding DNA: TGTGCCAGCACCGGGACCGTGTTCGGCAATCAGCCCCAGCATTTT. It translates to CASTGTVFGNQPQHF.

This clone was observed a single time. The V call is TRBV28, the J call TRBJ1-5; no clear D. Per the germline V gene, CDR1 is MDHEN and CDR2 is SYDVKM. V lost 4 bases and J lost 5, with 3 bases in between. CDR3 length equals 11 residues. CDR3 DNA: TGTGCCAGCAGTTCCTATCAGCCCCAGCATTTT. Protein product: CASSSYQPQHF.

The CDR3 DNA follows: TGTGCCAGCAGCCATGGGTACTCCTATAATTCACCCCTCCACTTT. It encodes CASSHGYSYNSPLHF. V and J are TRBV5-5 and TRBJ1-6; no firm D call. The germline V and J ends were trimmed by 4 bases and 0 bases, with 8 bases remaining between them. There are 15 residues in the CDR3. Germline-derived CDR1 and CDR2 are SGHKS and YYEKEE (reference sequence).

This clone was seen only once. V gene TRBV4-1 combines with J gene TRBJ1-1; D is possibly TRBD1 (5 bases). Germline loops: CDR1 MGHRA, CDR2 YSYEKL. This CDR3 is built from 19 residues. Trimming shortened V by 4 bases and J by 0 bases, and 24 bases separated the two germline ends. CDR3 nucleotide sequence: TGCGCCAGCAGCCCTGGGGTGGCCAGGGCCCCACGTATGAACACTGAAGCTTTCTTT. It translates to CASSPGVARAPRMNTEAFF.

J is TRBJ2-2 and V is TRBV5-1; D unclear. V lost 1 base and J 1 base, leaving 5 bases between the germline ends. The CDR3 covers 14 residues. The germline V gene has CDR1 SGHRS and CDR2 YFSETQ. The CDR3 is CASSLMGNTGELFF. For the CDR3, the DNA is TGCGCCAGCAGCTTGATGGGGAACACCGGGGAGCTGTTTTTT.

The chain carries TRBV6-5 and TRBJ2-1, with 9 positions matching TRBD2. CDR3 length: 15 amino acids. With 7 bases clipped from V and 9 bases from J, the junction kept 13 bases outside the gene matches. Germline-derived CDR1 and CDR2 are MNHEY and SVGAGI. The CDR3 DNA reads as TGTGCCAGCACTATACAGGGCGGGGGGGCTGGTGAGCAGTTCTTC. It specifies CASTIQGGGAGEQFF.

The chain is built from TRBV29-1 and TRBJ2-5; D possibly uses TRBD1 or TRBD2 (5 bases each). Trimming removed 3 bases at V and 2 bases at J, with 13 bases between. CDR1 is SQVTM and CDR2 is ANQGSEA in the germline V gene. CDR3 length equals 14 residues. The CDR3 region has the DNA TGCAGCGTTGATGAGGGGCTTGGGCAAGAGACCCAGTACTTC. This translates into CSVDEGLGQETQYF.

The V gene is TRBV27, the J gene TRBJ2-2; TRBD1 might be the D (5 bases). V lost 6 bases and J 5 bases, leaving 13 bases between the germline ends. This CDR3 has 14 residues. From germline, CDR1 is MNHEY and CDR2 SMNVEV (reference sequence). This chain's CDR3 is CASRTARVTGELFF. The DNA of the CDR3 is TGTGCCAGCAGGACAGCCAGGGTAACCGGGGAGCTGTTTTTT.

J is TRBJ2-5 and V is TRBV5-1, with unresolved D. This CDR3 is built from 14 residues. From germline, CDR1 is SGHRS and CDR2 YFSETQ. V lost 0 bases and J lost 2, with 8 bases in between. CDR3 sequence: CASSLAGFQETQYF. As DNA, the CDR3 is TGCGCCAGCAGCTTGGCCGGATTTCAAGAGACCCAGTACTTC. The variable domain in full, with the rest retrieved from reference TRBV5-1 and TRBJ2-5, is KAGVTQTPRYLIKTRGQQVTLSCSPISGHRSVSWYQQTPGQGLQFLFEYFSETQRNKGNFPGRFSGRQFSNSRSEMNVSTLELGDSALYLCASSLAGFQETQYFGPGTRLLVL.

The chain carries TRBV6-1 and TRBJ1-1; perhaps TRBD1 as D (5 bases). This CDR3 region has 14 residues. The V end was cut by 5 bases, the J end by 7 bases, with 17 bases between. Germline loops: CDR1 MNHNS, CDR2 SASEGT. Here the CDR3 reads CASSPQEGRVEAFF. The CDR3 DNA reads as TGTGCCAGCAGTCCCCAAGAGGGCAGGGTTGAAGCTTTCTTT.

CDR3 sequence reads: CAWSGGVGTANEKLFF. CDR3 in DNA: TGTGCCTGGAGTGGTGGTGTCGGGACAGCAAATGAAAAACTGTTTTTT. The chain has TRBV30 and TRBJ1-4; 7 bases match TRBD1. After removal of 1 base from V and 5 bases from J, the junction contained 10 bases not matched to a gene. CDR1 and CDR2 (germline): GTSNPN, SVGIG (reference sequence). The CDR3 sequence is 16 residues long.

The chain couples TRBV28 to TRBJ2-7, with D uncertain. Looked up from germline, CDR1 is MDHEN and CDR2 is SYDVKM. The CDR3 consists of 16 residues. V shed 7 bases and J shed 1 base, with 20 bases lying between them. CDR3 sequence: CASKPYSAGLSYEQYF. In nucleotides, the CDR3 is TGTGCCAGCAAGCCCTACTCGGCAGGTTTGTCCTACGAGCAGTACTTC.

The V gene is TRBV19, the J gene TRBJ2-5, with 9 bases fitting TRBD2. There are 21 residues in the CDR3. The V segment lost 5 bases and the J segment 1 base; nucleotides outside the gene matches: 23. Germline lookup yields CDR1 LNHDA and CDR2 SQIVND (reference sequence). The CDR3 DNA reads as TGTGCCAGTAGTCTCACAAGGGCAAAAACCAGCGGGGGGCGCTTCCAAGAGACCCAGTACTTC. Amino acid sequence: CASSLTRAKTSGGRFQETQYF.

V gene TRBV7-3 combines with J gene TRBJ2-2, with 8 bases lining up with TRBD1. With V trimmed by 0 bases and J by 1 base, 4 bases remained unmatched. This CDR3 region has 17 residues. The germline gives CDR1 SGHTA, CDR2 FQGTGA. In DNA, the CDR3 is TGTGCCAGCAGCTTAACTTCCGGGACAGGGAACACCGGGGAGCTGTTTTTT. It encodes CASSLTSGTGNTGELFF.

The gene calls are TRBV2 and TRBJ1-5; D remains unclear. The V gene lost 5 bases and the J gene lost 1 base, with 9 bases spanning the gap. Germline lookup yields CDR1 SNHLY and CDR2 FYNNEI. The CDR3 length is 14 residues. The CDR3, as DNA: TGTGCCAGCAGTCAGAGTTTGAGCAATCAGCCCCAGCATTTT. Protein: CASSQSLSNQPQHF.

This chain links TRBV9 with TRBJ1-6; a possible D gene is TRBD1 (5 bases). Germline V lookup: CDR1 SGDLS, CDR2 YYNGEE. The CDR3 covers 15 residues. The V gene lost 2 bases and the J gene lost 2 bases, with 8 bases spanning the gap. The CDR3: CASSVWGTYNSPLHF. The CDR3 bases are TGTGCCAGCAGCGTCTGGGGGACCTATAATTCACCCCTCCACTTT.

The chain has TRBV28 and TRBJ1-6; TRBD1 aligns across 11 bases. From germline, CDR1 is MDHEN and CDR2 SYDVKM. The CDR3 spans 18 residues. With 8 bases clipped from V and 5 bases from J, the junction kept 14 bases outside the gene matches. DNA of the CDR3: TGTGCCAGCGAGCCCACGGGACAGGGGGATAGAAATAATTCACCCCTCCACTTT. Its translation is CASEPTGQGDRNNSPLHF.

J is TRBJ2-3 and V is TRBV30, with no clear D. Looked up from germline, CDR1 is GTSNPN and CDR2 is SVGIG (reference sequence). The CDR3 length is 14 residues. Trimming removed 0 bases at V and 8 bases at J, with 15 bases between. The CDR3 coding sequence is TGTGCCTGGAGTGTTGCATCAGGTTTTGGTACGCAGTATTTT. Amino acids: CAWSVASGFGTQYF.

This chain joins TRBV7-3 and TRBJ2-1; the D is unclear. The CDR3 loop spans 12 amino acids. CDR1 and CDR2 (germline): SGHTA, FQGTGA. The V end lost 3 bases, the J end lost 12 bases, and 12 bases lay between the germline ends. CDR3 amino acids: CASSFSGAVQFF. The DNA of the CDR3 is TGTGCCAGCAGCTTCTCTGGAGCAGTGCAGTTCTTC.

CDR3 DNA: TGTGCCAGCAGCTTAGACAGAAGTCAGCCCCAGCATTTT. Translating gives CASSLDRSQPQHF. V and J are TRBV11-2 and TRBJ1-5; D gene unclear. The V and J ends lost 0 bases and 6 bases respectively, with 6 bases between them. CDR1 and CDR2 from the germline V gene are SGHAT and FQNNGV. The CDR3 is 13 amino acids.

The CDR3 DNA reads TGTGCCAGCAACCGTTTGAACACTGAAGCTTTCTTT. Protein: CASNRLNTEAFF. The chain combines TRBV2 with TRBJ1-1; D is uncertain. The germline V gene encodes CDR1 SNHLY and CDR2 FYNNEI. This CDR3 has 12 residues. V lost 7 bases and J lost 0, with 6 bases in between.

The chain links TRBV9 to TRBJ2-2; 11 nucleotides align to TRBD2. V trimming: 3 bases; J trimming: 0 bases; junction bases outside the gene matches: 4. CDR3 length: 17 residues. Per germline, CDR1 SGDLS and CDR2 YYNGEE. The CDR3, as DNA: TGTGCCAGCAGCGGTCCGGGACTAGCGGCGAACACCGGGGAGCTGTTTTTT. Translated: CASSGPGLAANTGELFF.

This clone was seen just once. This chain joins TRBV19 and TRBJ1-1; no clear D. Germline V gene sequence: CDR1 LNHDA, CDR2 SQIVND (reference sequence). Trimming shortened V by 3 bases and J by 4 bases, and 12 bases separated the two germline ends. This CDR3 contains 14 residues. The CDR3 sequence is CASSMVGWGTEAFF. CDR3 DNA: TGTGCCAGTAGTATGGTAGGGTGGGGCACTGAAGCTTTCTTT.